The following is a T cell receptor beta chain sequence with its context. Germline CDR1 reads SGHTA; CDR2 reads FQGNSA. The CDR3 totals 14 residues. The germline V and J ends were trimmed by 1 base and 6 bases, with 12 bases remaining between them. This sample is part of a study of T cell changes during pregnancy in multiple sclerosis. TCRdb keeps only in-frame clones here, not all; method: immunoSEQ multiplex PCR. The sample lists some 80,000 clones; about 93% were seen once. This specimen was peripheral blood, taken in the first trimester of pregnancy. J is TRBJ1-1 and V is TRBV7-2, with a possible D match to TRBD1 (6 bases). This TCR was sampled from a female donor with multiple sclerosis, enrolled in a pregnancy study. CDR3 sequence (DNA): TGTGCCAGCAGCTTAGGACAGGACCATGCTGAAGCTTTCTTT. Translated: CASSLGQDHAEAFF. The variable domain in full, with the rest retrieved from reference TRBV7-2 and TRBJ1-1, is GAGVSQSPSNKVTEKGKDVELRCDPISGHTALYWYRQSLGQGLEFLIYFQGNSAPDKSGLPSDRFSAERTGGSVSTLTIQRTQQEDSAVYLCASSLGQDHAEAFFGQGTRLTVV.